A selection of T cell receptor beta chains follows, all from one sample in a study of blood T cell repertoires in COVID-19. Only in-frame clones appear in the TCRdb table, and some are missing; sequencing was by immunoSEQ multiplex PCR. The sample yields about 180,000 clones, roughly four fifths seen once. The sequenced material came from peripheral blood. The receptor source for this set is a human donor in a cohort sampled during active COVID-19. CDR3s include the opening cysteine and the closing phenylalanine or tryptophan. A D gene is named only where the DNA matches it firmly.

cdr3_aa d_call v_call
CASTNNRGQPQHF TRBD1 TRBV28
CASRLQASGANVLTF - TRBV6-5
CASNPRGNYGYTF - TRBV6-5
CAISEGGSYTIYF - TRBV10-3
CASSLRQGVDYGYTF TRBD1 TRBV7-3
CAISSTKAGGSVETQYF TRBD2 TRBV10-3
CASSGVSSNQPQHF - TRBV19
CASSFSPGEPQHF - TRBV7-2
CASSFRDRGGEKLFF TRBD1 TRBV6-6
CASIGARRSNYGYTF - TRBV6-5
CASSLRETQYF - TRBV5-6
CASSLGGQGAIGYTF TRBD1 TRBV27
CASRGTSDTGELFF TRBD2 TRBV6-4
CASSLRQGGEKLFF TRBD1 TRBV6-5
CASNPTGRNTEAFF TRBD1 TRBV6-6
CASSDETGGAQPQHF TRBD1 TRBV2
CASGPGGPYNEQFF - TRBV7-3
CASSYSLTPNEKLFF - TRBV6-5
CASSGYIQRGQETQYF - TRBV2
CASSAGTKNVYNEQFF TRBD2 TRBV9
CASSYSQGPYEQYF - TRBV6-2/TRBV6-3
CASSQGKWDRGDGYTF TRBD1 TRBV4-3
CASSPEGLLYEQYF - TRBV7-9
CASSWTFVGQSSYEQYF TRBD1 TRBV5-8
CASSNIRGFQETQYF - TRBV19
CASSMYEEFAEAFF - TRBV19
CASSFMGRGESSGNTIYF - TRBV28
CASSFSGTESPLHF TRBD1 TRBV28
CASSLAGTDSGNQPQHF - TRBV7-9
CASSSDRGGPGELFF TRBD1 TRBV7-9
CASSEGLAGDEQYF TRBD2 TRBV25-1
CSVGSLLAPEGVQYF - TRBV29-1
CASSSEVRTSGANVLTF - TRBV7-6
CASSLDGGGQPQHF - TRBV7-2
CASSKATGGGNTEAFF - TRBV21-1
CASSQVEGQPYGYTF TRBD1 TRBV4-3
CASSLTYSPHGQGQHF TRBD1 TRBV7-3
CASSLGQGWEKLFF TRBD1 TRBV5-8
CASSPTGAYGYTF - TRBV27
CATSDVKQGMGGYTF TRBD1 TRBV24-1
CASRREPLLEQYF TRBD2 TRBV5-4
CASRRNTEAFF - TRBV2
CASSGGLSDTQYF - TRBV19
CASSLARLEQYF - TRBV5-6
CASFPQGAINEQYF TRBD1 TRBV28
CASSSRTLPQHF - TRBV6-2/TRBV6-3
CASSYGQTFNGYTF - TRBV6-5
CASSPQLAGGSYNEQFF TRBD2 TRBV7-3
CASSLTLTDSGNTIYF - TRBV7-3
CAWSSPEGQGNEQFF TRBD1 TRBV30
CSARPILGQGGETQYF TRBD1 TRBV29-1
CSVDGASGGTDTQYF TRBD2 TRBV29-1
CASSAAGTAGNTIYF TRBD1 TRBV7-9
CASSAPPGGNTGELFF - TRBV7-9
CASGPRQGSYNEQFF TRBD1 TRBV12-5
CASSRLAEETQYF TRBD2 TRBV6-5
CASSLWGVATNEKLFF - TRBV7-8
CASSLVKPGGDTEAFF TRBD1 TRBV7-9
CASSLPGTRGGTDTQYF TRBD2 TRBV7-3